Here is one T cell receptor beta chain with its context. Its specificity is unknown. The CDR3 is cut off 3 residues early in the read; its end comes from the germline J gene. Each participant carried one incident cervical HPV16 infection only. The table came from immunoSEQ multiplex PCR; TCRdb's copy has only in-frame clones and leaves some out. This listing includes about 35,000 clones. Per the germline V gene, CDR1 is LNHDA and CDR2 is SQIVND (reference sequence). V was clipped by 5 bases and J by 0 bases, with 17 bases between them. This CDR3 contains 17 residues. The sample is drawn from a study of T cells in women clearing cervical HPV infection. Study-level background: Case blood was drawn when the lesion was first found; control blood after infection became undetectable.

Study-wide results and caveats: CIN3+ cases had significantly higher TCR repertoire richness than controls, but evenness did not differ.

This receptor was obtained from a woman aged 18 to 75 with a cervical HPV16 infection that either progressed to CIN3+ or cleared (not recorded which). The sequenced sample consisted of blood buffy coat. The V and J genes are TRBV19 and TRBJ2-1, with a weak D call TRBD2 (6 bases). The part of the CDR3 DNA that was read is TGTGCCAGTAGTGATCTAAGTGGGGGGAGCTCCTACAATGAG. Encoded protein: CASSDLSGGSSYNE. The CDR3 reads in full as CASSDLSGGSSYNEQFF.